These 32 T cell receptor beta chains came from one sample sequenced in a study of control samples from healthy donors and cancer patients. Sequenced by immunoSEQ multiplex PCR; TCRdb stores in-frame clones only, minus some. This table holds around 130,000 clones, roughly 89% found once. Source material: blood. Source of these receptors: a man under 40 in good health.

The V gene is TRBV20-1, the J gene TRBJ1-5, with 7 bases lining up with TRBD1. This CDR3 has 14 residues. V trimming: 6 bases; J trimming: 6 bases; junction bases outside the gene matches: 11. The germline V gene has CDR1 DFQATT and CDR2 SNEGSKA (reference sequence). The CDR3 loop is CSASGGRGFQPQHF. The CDR3 DNA reads as TGCAGTGCCAGTGGTGGCAGGGGGTTTCAGCCCCAGCATTTT.

This clone was observed once. This chain uses TRBV12-5 with TRBJ2-5; 7 nucleotides agree with TRBD2. The V and J ends lost 1 base and 5 bases, in that order; junction bases with no gene match: 13. Germline CDR1 reads LGHNT; CDR2 reads FRNRAP. This CDR3 region has 17 residues. Here the CDR3 reads CASGLASSGYLEETQYF. The CDR3 bases are TGTGCTAGTGGTTTGGCGTCTAGCGGCTACCTAGAGGAGACCCAGTACTTC.

The chain links TRBV18 to TRBJ2-1, with 10 bases aligning to TRBD1. The CDR3 has 14 amino acids. Germline CDR1 and CDR2: KGHSH and LQKENI. With 6 bases clipped from V and 10 bases from J, the junction kept 9 bases outside the gene matches. DNA of the CDR3: TGTGCCAGCTCCCCGGGACAGGGGTCTTGGGAGCAGTTCTTC. Translation gives CASSPGQGSWEQFF.

The CDR3 protein is CASSFRGEQFF. The CDR3 coding sequence is TGTGCCAGCAGCTTTAGAGGGGAGCAGTTCTTC. The chain has TRBV11-2 and TRBJ2-1; D may be TRBD2 (5 bases). This CDR3 has 11 amino acids. Deletions cut 3 bases from V and 10 bases from J, with 7 bases between. The V gene's germline CDR1 is SGHAT and CDR2 FQNNGV.

The rearrangement links TRBV18 to TRBJ1-2; D may be TRBD1 (5 bases). Trimming left V 4 bases short and J 7 bases short, with 16 bases between. Germline-derived CDR1 and CDR2 are KGHSH and LQKENI. The CDR3 is made up of 14 amino acids. In nucleotides, the CDR3 is TGTGCCAGCTCACTTCGCCCCGGGGGGTGTGGCTACACCTTC. It codes for CASSLRPGGCGYTF.

This clone is a singleton in its sample. V is TRBV5-1 and J is TRBJ2-5; D might be TRBD1 (6 bases). CDR1 is SGHRS and CDR2 is YFSETQ in the germline V gene. CDR3 length equals 13 residues. The ends were cut back, 2 bases at V and 5 bases at J, with 10 bases in the middle. The CDR3: CASSLQGRETQYF. The CDR3 DNA reads TGCGCCAGCAGCTTACAGGGTCGGGAGACCCAGTACTTC.

A single count supports this clone. The chain joins TRBV13 to TRBJ1-1; 8 nucleotides match TRBD1. J gave up 5 bases and V 5 bases, and 10 bases lay outside the gene matches. Germline V CDR1 and CDR2: PRHDT, FYEKMQ (reference sequence). CDR3 length: 15 amino acids. DNA for the CDR3: TGTGCCAGCAGCCTATTCCGGACAGGGCGAACTGAAGCTTTCTTT. This translates into CASSLFRTGRTEAFF.

V gene TRBV12-3 or TRBV12-4 combines with J gene TRBJ1-1; possibly TRBD1 for D (5 bases). CDR3 length equals 13 residues. V was trimmed by 3 bases and J by 1 base, leaving 6 bases between them. As DNA, the CDR3 is TGTGCCAGCAGTTTTGGGGGGAACACTGAAGCTTTCTTT. This sequence encodes CASSFGGNTEAFF.

This clone has just one count. V is TRBV6-5 and J is TRBJ1-2; the match to TRBD1 covers 12 bases. CDR3 size: 14 residues. V shed 5 bases and J 8 bases; nucleotides not matched to a gene: 6. Germline-derived CDR1 and CDR2 are MNHEY and SVGAGI. CDR3 sequence (DNA): TGTGCCAGCAGTCAGGGACAGGGGGCTGGGGGCTACACCTTC. This codes for CASSQGQGAGGYTF.

This chain connects TRBV7-8 to TRBJ2-5, with D perhaps TRBD1 (5 bases). Germline V CDR1 and CDR2: SGHVS, FQNEAQ. V dropped 1 base and J dropped 4 bases, with 16 bases sitting between them. The CDR3 length is 16 residues. The CDR3 DNA follows: TGTGCCAGCAGCTTAGAGGTCCGTGTGGGGCGAGAGACCCAGTACTTC. It codes for CASSLEVRVGRETQYF.

The rearrangement joins TRBV19 to TRBJ1-5, with 8 positions matching TRBD1. The length of the CDR3 is 18 residues. Trimming took 4 bases from V and 0 from J; bases not matched to a gene: 11. The germline CDR1 and CDR2 sequences are LNHDA and SQIVND (reference sequence). The CDR3 region has the DNA TGTGCCAGTAGTAGATCCGGGACAGGAATAGATAGCAATCAGCCCCAGCATTTT. This translates into CASSRSGTGIDSNQPQHF.

The chain employs TRBV20-1 and TRBJ1-2; D might be TRBD1 (6 bases). Germline CDR1 and CDR2: DFQATT and SNEGSKA (reference sequence). This CDR3 has 11 residues. Trimming took 5 bases from V and 9 from J, leaving 13 bases between them. CDR3 region: CSAPRGGSYTF. Written as DNA, the CDR3 is TGCAGTGCTCCCAGGGGCGGGAGCTACACCTTC.

The chain employs TRBV11-3 and TRBJ1-6; D call uncertain. The CDR3 has 14 residues. The germline V and J ends were trimmed by 4 bases and 7 bases, with 11 bases remaining between them. CDR1 and CDR2 (germline): SGHNT, YENEEA. The CDR3 region is CASSSGISNSPLHF. For the CDR3, the DNA is TGTGCCAGCAGCTCCGGGATCTCCAATTCACCCCTCCACTTT.

For this clone: A much larger clone differs by one base, so this may be a read error. V and J are TRBV19 and TRBJ1-1; D is uncertain. CDR1 is LNHDA, CDR2 SQIVND, per germline (reference sequence). CDR3 length equals 15 residues. In DNA form, the CDR3 reads TGTGTAAGGGCGAAAATCGGGAGCCTAAACACTGAAGCTTTCTTT. This translates into CVRAKIGSLNTEAFF.

The CDR3 region is CAWRLAGEETQYF. CDR3 nucleotides: TGTGCCTGGAGACTAGCGGGGGAAGAGACCCAGTACTTC. J is TRBJ2-5 and V is TRBV30, with TRBD2 identical over 11 bases. Germline CDR1 is GTSNPN and CDR2 is SVGIG (reference sequence). V shed 3 bases and J 3 bases; nucleotides not matched to a gene: 0. This CDR3 has 13 amino acids.

This clone came up a few times. CDR3: CATSRRLGSGETQYF. The CDR3 nucleotides read TGTGCCACCAGCAGAAGGCTGGGGTCGGGGGAGACCCAGTACTTC. The chain recombines TRBV15 with TRBJ2-5; a possible D gene is TRBD2 (5 bases). CDR1 is LNHNV and CDR2 is YYDKDF in the germline V gene (reference sequence). Trimming took 2 bases from V and 5 from J, leaving 15 bases between them. The CDR3 has 15 amino acids.

This clone turned up a few times. J is TRBJ1-6 and V is TRBV11-2, with D uncertain. Germline V CDR1 and CDR2: SGHAT, FQNNGV. V lost 4 bases and J lost 8, with 12 bases in between. The CDR3 totals 14 residues. The CDR3 DNA is TGTGCCAGCAGCTCCCCCGGGCGGGATTCACCCCTCCACTTT. This codes for CASSSPGRDSPLHF.

The chain carries TRBV2 and TRBJ2-7; D gene ambiguous. V lost 0 bases, J lost 3 bases, and 0 bases lay in between. From germline, CDR1 is SNHLY and CDR2 FYNNEI. This CDR3 comprises 11 residues. CDR3 coding DNA: TGTGCCAGCAGTGAAGCCTACGAGCAGTACGTC. Translated: CASSEAYEQYV.

The V call is TRBV27, the J call TRBJ2-5; 7 positions match TRBD1. This CDR3 is 13 amino acids long. In germline, CDR1 is MNHEY, CDR2 SMNVEV (reference sequence). The ends lost 3 bases at V and 6 bases at J; junction bases unmatched: 4. The CDR3 protein is CASSLDRRQTQYF. The CDR3 DNA sequence: TGTGCCAGCAGTTTGGACAGGAGGCAGACCCAGTACTTC.

This clone was seen a handful of times. The J gene is TRBJ1-4, the V gene TRBV6-5; no firm D call. Trimming cost V 7 bases and J 0 bases, with 6 bases left between them. Germline V CDR1 and CDR2: MNHEY, SVGAGI. The length of the CDR3 is 13 residues. CDR3 sequence (DNA): TGTGCCAGCACAAGGGCAACTAATGAAAAACTGTTTTTT. Translation gives CASTRATNEKLFF.

This chain uses TRBV24-1 with TRBJ1-2, with D possibly being TRBD1 (6 bases). Trimming left V 6 bases short and J 5 bases short, with 9 bases between. CDR1 is KGHDR and CDR2 is SFDVKD in the germline V gene. The CDR3 extends over 12 amino acids. The CDR3 DNA reads as TGTGCCACCAGTCCAGGGGAGTATGGCTACACCTTC. Its translation is CATSPGEYGYTF.

CDR3 bases: TGTGCCAGCAGTGAAGCGCGAGAAAGCTACGAGCAGTACTTC. Translated, it gives CASSEARESYEQYF. The chain employs TRBV6-1 and TRBJ2-7; the D is unclear. Germline assignment: CDR1 MNHNS and CDR2 SASEGT. V was shortened by 0 bases and J by 3 bases, with 9 bases between the two germline ends. The CDR3 spans 14 residues.

This chain joins TRBV6-5 and TRBJ1-4; D unresolved. CDR1 is MNHEY and CDR2 is SVGAGI in the germline V gene. The CDR3 runs 15 residues. The germline V and J ends were trimmed by 7 bases and 0 bases, with 12 bases remaining between them. The CDR3 is CASMRSGATNEKLFF. The CDR3 DNA follows: TGTGCCAGCATGAGATCGGGAGCAACTAATGAAAAACTGTTTTTT.

The V gene is TRBV30, the J gene TRBJ1-4; 9 nucleotides align to TRBD1. The CDR3 runs to 13 residues. Trimming took 0 bases from V and 7 from J; bases not matched to a gene: 0. Germline CDR1 is GTSNPN and CDR2 is SVGIG (reference sequence). The CDR3 protein is CAWSVQGAEKLFF. The CDR3 DNA sequence: TGTGCCTGGAGTGTACAGGGGGCTGAAAAACTGTTTTTT.

The chain is built from TRBV7-6 and TRBJ2-1; tentative D call: TRBD1 (7 bases). Looked up from germline, CDR1 is SGHVS and CDR2 is FNYEAQ. The ends were cut back, 6 bases at V and 2 bases at J, with 14 bases in the middle. The CDR3 contains 15 residues. The CDR3 DNA sequence: TGTGCCAGCAGTCAAGGGGGGACAGCCTACAATGAGCAGTTCTTC. Residues: CASSQGGTAYNEQFF.

V usage is TRBV3-1 (or the pseudogene TRBV3-2) and J usage is TRBJ2-5; unclear D gene. V shed 1 base and J shed 3 bases, with 3 bases lying between them. CDR1 LGHDT and CDR2 YNNKEL come from the germline V gene (reference sequence). The CDR3 extends over 12 amino acids. The CDR3: CASSQGKETQYF. The DNA of the CDR3 is TGTGCCAGCAGCCAAGGAAAAGAGACCCAGTACTTC.

CDR3 residues: CASSTGRGAFF. The CDR3 DNA reads as TGTGCCAGCAGCACCGGACGGGGAGCTTTCTTT. The rearrangement links TRBV11-2 to TRBJ1-1; no clear D gene. The CDR3 is 11 residues long. Germline CDR1 is SGHAT and CDR2 is FQNNGV. Between the trimmed V and J ends, which lost 5 bases and 10 bases, there was a span of 11 bases.

The chain joins TRBV12-3 or TRBV12-4 to TRBJ1-2; D gene ambiguous. V was cut by 1 base and J by 4 bases, with 7 bases left in between. This CDR3 has 13 amino acids. This CDR3 is CASSLVRSYGYTF. The CDR3, as DNA: TGTGCCAGCAGTTTAGTCAGGAGCTATGGCTACACCTTC.

This chain uses TRBV29-1 with TRBJ1-1; a weak D match, TRBD1 (5 bases). Trimming removed 4 bases from V and 5 bases from J, with 11 bases in between. The germline V gene encodes CDR1 SQVTM and CDR2 ANQGSEA. This CDR3 is 12 amino acids long. CDR3 loop: CSVAGVRTEAFF. The CDR3 region has the DNA TGCAGCGTTGCGGGGGTCAGGACTGAAGCTTTCTTT.

The gene calls are TRBV5-1 and TRBJ2-4; D is unresolved. The germline CDR1 and CDR2 sequences are SGHRS and YFSETQ. This CDR3 is 15 amino acids long. Trimming took off 0 bases at V and 0 bases at J, with 7 bases between the two ends. The CDR3 sequence is CASSLGVTAKNIQYF. Written as DNA, the CDR3 is TGCGCCAGCAGCTTGGGAGTGACAGCCAAAAACATTCAGTACTTC.

This clone turned up a few times. The V and J genes are TRBV30 and TRBJ2-3; TRBD2 matches at 8 bases. Germline V gene sequence: CDR1 GTSNPN, CDR2 SVGIG (reference sequence). The junction had 8 bases not matched to a gene; V was cut back by 3 bases and J by 3 bases. This CDR3 has 15 residues. The CDR3 region has the DNA TGTGCCTGGAGCCTCGGAGCGGGGGAAACAGATACGCAGTATTTT. This sequence encodes CAWSLGAGETDTQYF.

In its sample, this clone was seen once. The chain couples TRBV9 to TRBJ2-5; D tentatively reads TRBD1 or TRBD2 (5 bases each). V lost 4 bases, J lost 2 bases, and 12 bases lay in between. The length of the CDR3 is 14 residues. The V gene's germline CDR1 is SGDLS and CDR2 YYNGEE. The CDR3 reads CASSLGRLQETQYF. As DNA, the CDR3 is TGTGCCAGCAGCCTGGGACGGTTACAAGAGACCCAGTACTTC.